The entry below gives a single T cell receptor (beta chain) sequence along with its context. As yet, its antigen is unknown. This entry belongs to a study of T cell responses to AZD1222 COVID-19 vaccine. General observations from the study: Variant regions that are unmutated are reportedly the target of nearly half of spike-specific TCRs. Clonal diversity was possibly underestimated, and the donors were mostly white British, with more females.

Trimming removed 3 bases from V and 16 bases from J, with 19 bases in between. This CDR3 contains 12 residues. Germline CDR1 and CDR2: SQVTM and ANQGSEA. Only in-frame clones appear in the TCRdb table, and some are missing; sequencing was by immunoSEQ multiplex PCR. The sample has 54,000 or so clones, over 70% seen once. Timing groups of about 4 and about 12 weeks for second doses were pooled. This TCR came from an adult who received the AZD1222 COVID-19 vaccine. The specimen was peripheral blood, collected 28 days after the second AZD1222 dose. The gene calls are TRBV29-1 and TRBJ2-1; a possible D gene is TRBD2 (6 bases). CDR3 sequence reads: CSVDRDRRGLFF. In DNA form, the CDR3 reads TGCAGCGTTGACCGGGACCGACGGGGGTTATTCTTC.